This TCR beta chain was captured by sequencing in a study of T cell repertoires in cytomegalovirus infection. Study at large: Well-studied HLA-B-restricted epitopes and recently identified HLA-C-restricted epitopes of CMV were both used in the study. Indications came from public TCR beta signatures; they pointed to CMV infection and to a matching HLA type. Study-level findings and limits: HLA-C-restricted TCR beta clonotypes specific for CMV led the ex vivo response.

In its sample, this clonotype was seen a few times. No antigen is known for it. TCRdb used MiXCR to reprocess the reads, holding one entry per CDR3 protein. The sample carries 600,000 to 700,000 distinct CDR3 sequences, around a third recorded once. Germline trimming cut 0 bases from V and 5 bases from J; bases unmatched to any gene: 8. This CDR3 comprises 18 residues. Germline-derived CDR1 and CDR2 are LGHNA and YSLEER. The source material was cultured PBMCs, sampled from culture after CMV antigen stimulation. This TCR came from a human donor in good health (CMV status not recorded). Some clones in this sample may be carry-over from other donors' samples. The gene calls are TRBV4-3 and TRBJ2-3, with 13 bases identical to TRBD2. CDR3 amino acids: CASSQEYRTSGSQDTQYF. In DNA, the CDR3 is TGCGCCAGCAGCCAAGAATACAGGACTAGCGGGAGTCAAGATACGCAGTATTTT.